This TCR beta chain was recovered during a study of shared clonotypes between healthy human individuals. Clones were read by immunoSEQ multiplex PCR, and TCRdb kept only the in-frame ones, dropping some. The repertoire includes about 530,000 clones, about 80% of them detected once, and under 15% sits in the top ten. Germline V gene data show CDR1 as SGHTA and CDR2 as FQGTGA. The ends were cut back, 1 base at V and 0 bases at J, with 9 bases in the middle. The CDR3 has 16 amino acids. The source material was PBMCs. This receptor was taken from a woman in her 40s in good health. Some clones in this sample may be carry-over from other donors' samples. The rearrangement uses TRBV7-3 and TRBJ2-2, with D unresolved. The CDR3 reads CASSLNRNPNTGELFF. CDR3 in DNA: TGTGCCAGCAGCTTAAACCGAAATCCGAACACCGGGGAGCTGTTTTTT.